These T cell receptor beta chains were read from a single sample in a study of T-cell reconstitution after alpha-beta-depleted transplantation in children. TCRdb fed the PCR reads into MiXCR, producing one record per CDR3 protein. The sample lists hundreds of thousands of distinct CDR3 sequences, about 8.2% occurring once. The sequencing used PBMCs, mostly from graft donor cells, collected 360 days after TCRalphabeta/CD19-depleted stem cell transplant. These receptors originate from a male patient aged 2 to 10 who had a stem cell transplant for acute myeloid leukemia, so the T cells may come from the graft donor. Both conserved end residues are part of each CDR3. D genes are given only for firm matches. The listing skips clone size in some rows; elsewhere it reads once, few, many or a size class.

V gene	J gene	D gene	clone size	CDR3 protein	CDR3 DNA
TRBV12-3/TRBV12-4	TRBJ2-1	TRBD1	NA	CASSNDRDRYNEQFF	TGTGCCAGCAGTAATGACCGGGACAGGTACAATGAGCAGTTCTTC
TRBV7-9	TRBJ1-2	NA	NA	CASSLAGGGRGYTF	TGTGCCAGCAGCTTAGCCGGGGGGGGACGTGGCTACACCTTC
TRBV21-1	TRBJ2-1	NA	many	CASSKRRTGLAESSYNEQFF	TGTGCCAGCAGCAAACGAAGAACGGGACTAGCGGAAAGCTCCTACAATGAGCAGTTCTTC
TRBV7-3	TRBJ2-1	NA	NA	CASSFLFGGEGGEQFF	TGTGCCAGCAGCTTCCTTTTCGGGGGAGAGGGGGGTGAGCAGTTCTTC
TRBV5-1	TRBJ2-2	NA	many	CASTTTGTQLSNTGELFF	TGCGCCAGCACCACAACCGGGACACAACTATCGAACACCGGGGAGCTGTTTTTT
TRBV10-3	TRBJ2-7	TRBD1	many	CAIGQDRENEQYF	TGTGCCATCGGACAGGACAGGGAAAACGAGCAGTACTTC
TRBV7-3	TRBJ2-7	NA	few	CASSLTVDGEQYF	TGTGCCAGCAGCTTAACCGTTGATGGGGAGCAGTACTTC
TRBV9	TRBJ2-3	NA	NA	CASSVAIWGDDTDTQYF	TGTGCCAGCAGCGTAGCTATCTGGGGGGACGACACAGATACGCAGTATTTT
TRBV12-3/TRBV12-4	TRBJ2-1	NA	many	CASSSWGGDEQFF	TGTGCCAGCAGTTCTTGGGGGGGCGATGAGCAGTTCTTC
TRBV10-3	TRBJ1-1	TRBD1	NA	CAISDTGVATEAFF	TGTGCCATCAGTGATACAGGGGTCGCCACTGAAGCTTTCTTT
TRBV5-1	TRBJ1-1	NA	NA	CASSLSRERTEAFF	TGCGCCAGCAGCTTGTCGAGGGAACGCACTGAAGCTTTCTTT
TRBV7-7	TRBJ2-3	NA	few	CASSLQGHPTDTQYF	TGTGCTAGCAGCCTCCAGGGCCACCCCACAGATACGCAGTATTTT
TRBV5-1	TRBJ2-3	NA	many	CASSVQGADTQYF	TGCGCCAGCAGCGTACAGGGTGCAGATACGCAGTATTTT
TRBV7-2	TRBJ2-2	NA	many	CASSRKSRDTGELFF	TGTGCCAGCAGCCGAAAAAGCAGGGACACCGGGGAGCTGTTTTTT
TRBV14	TRBJ1-4	TRBD1	NA	CASSRGGLGEKLFF	TGTGCCAGCAGCCGAGGGGGCCTGGGGGAAAAACTGTTTTTT
TRBV7-2	TRBJ1-6	NA	many	CATGHGRGSPLHF	TGTGCCACAGGGCACGGGAGAGGCTCACCCCTCCACTTT
TRBV20-1	TRBJ2-7	NA	NA	CSASTSGEQYF	TGCAGTGCTAGCACGAGTGGCGAGCAGTACTTC
TRBV18	TRBJ1-2	NA	NA	CASSPSAGNYGYTF	TGTGCCAGCTCACCAAGTGCCGGGAACTATGGCTACACCTTC
TRBV5-1	TRBJ2-1	NA	NA	CASGPGGAYNEQFF	TGCGCCAGCGGCCCCGGAGGGGCCTACAATGAGCAGTTCTTC
TRBV7-2	TRBJ2-7	TRBD2	few	CASSLSREGRRYEQYF	TGTGCCAGCAGCTTAAGTCGGGAGGGCCGTAGGTACGAGCAGTACTTC
TRBV20-1	TRBJ2-3	TRBD2	NA	CSAPVTGGGTDTQYF	TGCAGTGCTCCAGTGACGGGAGGAGGCACAGATACGCAGTATTTT
TRBV12-3/TRBV12-4	TRBJ2-3	TRBD2	many	CASSRGLATDTQYF	TGTGCCAGCAGCCGGGGACTAGCCACAGATACGCAGTATTTT
TRBV7-9	TRBJ2-3	TRBD2	NA	CASSLEASGHFTDTQYF	TGTGCCAGCAGCTTAGAGGCTAGCGGACATTTCACAGATACGCAGTATTTT
TRBV20-1	TRBJ2-1	TRBD1	many	CSARVGTGGPIEQFF	TGCAGTGCTAGAGTTGGGACAGGGGGGCCTATTGAGCAGTTCTTC
TRBV9	TRBJ1-1	NA	many	CASSPYMNTEAFF	TGTGCCAGCAGCCCATACATGAACACTGAAGCTTTCTTT
TRBV9	TRBJ2-1	TRBD2	NA	CASSAYPGTSGSPNSYNEQFF	TGTGCCAGCAGCGCATACCCGGGGACTAGCGGGAGTCCCAACTCCTACAATGAGCAGTTCTTC
TRBV12-3/TRBV12-4	TRBJ2-7	TRBD1	NA	CASTGTDGKGEQYF	TGTGCCAGCACCGGGACAGATGGGAAAGGAGAGCAGTACTTC
TRBV11-2	TRBJ2-1	NA	NA	CASSIGMAVGDEQFF	TGTGCCAGCAGCATAGGAATGGCAGTCGGGGATGAGCAGTTCTTC
TRBV12-3/TRBV12-4	TRBJ1-1	NA	many	CASSLAGRRNTEAFF	TGTGCCAGCAGTTTAGCGGGGCGGAGGAACACTGAAGCTTTCTTT
TRBV7-8	TRBJ1-5	NA	few	CASSFLRGAEGPQHF	TGTGCCAGCAGCTTCCTGAGGGGGGCCGAAGGCCCCCAGCATTTT
TRBV2	TRBJ2-3	NA	NA	CASSEWGLGTDTQYF	TGTGCCAGCAGTGAATGGGGGTTGGGCACAGATACGCAGTATTTT
TRBV20-1	TRBJ1-2	NA	few	CSARSLVGGAGYTF	TGCAGTGCTAGATCCCTCGTCGGGGGCGCTGGCTACACCTTC
TRBV27	TRBJ2-5	NA	many	CASSRYRGGETQYF	TGTGCCAGCAGTAGATACAGGGGAGGGGAGACCCAGTACTTC
TRBV12-3/TRBV12-4	TRBJ2-2	NA	few	CASNARDTNTGELFF	TGTGCCAGCAATGCCCGGGACACCAACACCGGGGAGCTGTTTTTT
TRBV4-2	TRBJ1-1	TRBD1	few	CASSSWTGLLNTEAFF	TGTGCCAGCAGCTCCTGGACAGGGCTTCTGAACACTGAAGCTTTCTTT
TRBV5-1	TRBJ2-1	TRBD2	few	CASSFTKGRGAGEQFF	TGCGCCAGCAGCTTTACTAAGGGGCGGGGGGCCGGTGAGCAGTTCTTC
TRBV6-5	TRBJ2-2	NA	many	CASSYSPATGELFF	TGTGCCAGCAGTTACTCGCCAGCCACCGGGGAGCTGTTTTTT
TRBV21-1	TRBJ1-5	NA	NA	CASSKVNRQFSNQPQHF	TGTGCCAGCAGCAAAGTAAATCGGCAGTTTAGCAATCAGCCCCAGCATTTT
TRBV19	TRBJ2-1	TRBD2	NA	CASSIRTSGTNSPRQFF	TGTGCCAGTAGTATCCGGACTAGCGGGACAAACTCCCCCCGGCAGTTCTTC